This is a list of T cell receptor beta chains from one sample in a study of cytomegalovirus exposure and HLA in healthy donors. Produced via immunoSEQ multiplex PCR; TCRdb's table is partial and in-frame only. The table lists roughly 75,000 clones. The material sequenced was PBMCs. These receptor sequences come from a man aged 40-50 years in good health and CMV-seronegative. Both conserved end residues are part of each CDR3. D genes are given only for firm matches.

>-|TRBV6-5|TRBJ2-3
CASSRQESTDTQYF
TGTGCCAGCAGTAGACAGGAGAGCACAGATACGCAGTATTTT
>TRBD1|TRBV6-6|TRBJ1-4
CASRPGGTADEKLFF
TGTGCCAGCAGACCAGGGGGCACGGCTGATGAAAAACTGTTTTTT
>-|TRBV7-9|TRBJ2-2
CASSFGRGTNTGELFF
TGTGCCAGCAGCTTCGGTAGGGGTACTAACACCGGGGAGCTGTTTTTT
>TRBD2|TRBV6-5|TRBJ2-1
CASSRASGGYNEQFF
TGTGCCAGCAGTCGGGCTAGCGGCGGTTACAATGAGCAGTTCTTC
>-|TRBV7-2|TRBJ2-1
CASSTMGGSYNEQFF
TGTGCCAGCAGCACCATGGGGGGCTCCTACAATGAGCAGTTCTTC
>TRBD1|TRBV7-9|TRBJ2-5
CASSLEGGRGETQYF
TGTGCCAGCAGCTTAGAAGGTGGCAGGGGGGAGACCCAGTACTTC
>-|TRBV27|TRBJ1-4
CASSSQASTNEKLFF
TGTGCCAGCAGTTCCCAGGCATCAACTAATGAAAAACTGTTTTTT
>-|TRBV27|TRBJ1-1
CASSLYPGNTEAFF
TGTGCCAGCAGTTTATACCCGGGGAACACTGAAGCTTTCTTT
>TRBD2|TRBV9|TRBJ2-1
CASSQSGGPYNEQFF
TGTGCCAGCAGCCAGAGCGGGGGACCTTACAATGAGCAGTTCTTC
>TRBD1|TRBV5-4|TRBJ2-2
CASSKRQGASTGELFF
TGTGCCAGCAGCAAGAGACAGGGGGCGAGCACCGGGGAGCTGTTTTTT
>-|TRBV5-4|TRBJ1-1
CASSLDRENTEAFF
TGTGCCAGCAGCTTGGATCGGGAGAACACTGAAGCTTTCTTT
>-|TRBV27|TRBJ1-5
CASSPPGGQPQHF
TGTGCCAGCAGTCCTCCGGGTGGCCAGCCCCAGCATTTT
>-|TRBV7-2|TRBJ2-6
CASSSPRGNSGANVLTF
TGTGCCAGCAGCTCCCCCCGAGGTAACTCTGGGGCCAACGTCCTGACTTTC
>-|TRBV7-2|TRBJ2-1
CASSLEHNEQFF
TGTGCCAGCAGTCTAGAGCACAATGAGCAGTTCTTC
>-|TRBV4-3|TRBJ1-1
CASSQDRGYTEAFF
TGCGCCAGCAGCCAAGATAGGGGGTACACTGAAGCTTTCTTT
>-|TRBV9|TRBJ2-1
CASSSAGAESYNEQFF
TGTGCCAGCAGCTCCGCTGGGGCGGAGTCTTACAATGAGCAGTTCTTC
>-|TRBV5-1|TRBJ2-2
CASSLDVRDTGELFF
TGCGCCAGCAGCTTGGATGTCAGGGACACCGGGGAGCTGTTTTTT
>-|TRBV6-5|TRBJ1-5
CASSYSNGQGWPQHF
TGTGCCAGCAGTTACTCGAACGGCCAGGGGTGGCCCCAGCATTTT
>-|TRBV6-4|TRBJ1-6
CASSERRLNSPLHF
TGTGCCAGCAGTGAGAGGAGGTTAAATTCACCCCTCCACTTT
>-|TRBV11-2|TRBJ1-5
CASSELGGNQPQHF
TGTGCCAGCAGCGAGCTCGGAGGCAATCAGCCCCAGCATTTT
>TRBD1|TRBV30|TRBJ2-7
CAWTHPRGYLYEQYF
TGTGCCTGGACCCACCCCAGGGGGTATTTGTACGAGCAGTACTTC
>TRBD1|TRBV6-1|TRBJ1-5
CASSGTGLPQHF
TGTGCCAGCAGTGGGACAGGGCTGCCCCAGCATTTT